The rows below give T cell receptor beta chains drawn from one sample of a study of blood T cell repertoires in COVID-19. The assay was immunoSEQ multiplex PCR, and TCRdb's table has in-frame clones only and misses some. The sample has 200,000 to 300,000 clones, around 83% seen once. The sample taken for sequencing was peripheral blood. The receptors shown here come from a man older than 75 with acute or convalescent COVID-19. Each CDR3 is given with its conserved first and last residue. The D gene is left open where the match is weak. Size is stated for part of the rows, as once, few or many counts, or as a class when the clone is expanded.

TRBV12-5,TRBJ1-2,TRBD1,-,CASGLPNPRDRNLYNYGYTF,TGTGCTAGTGGTTTGCCTAACCCCCGGGACAGGAACCTTTATAACTATGGCTACACCTTC
TRBV2,TRBJ1-1,-,-,CASILRSLNTEAFF,TGTGCCAGCATCCTACGGTCCCTGAACACTGAAGCTTTCTTT
TRBV10-3,TRBJ2-7,TRBD2,-,CAISEFGGGYEQYF,TGTGCCATCAGTGAGTTCGGGGGGGGTTACGAGCAGTACTTC
TRBV4-2,TRBJ1-6,-,-,CASSQEGQGFNSPLHF,TGTGCCAGCAGCCAAGAAGGGCAGGGCTTCAATTCACCCCTCCACTTT
TRBV5-1,TRBJ2-7,TRBD2,-,CASSSTSGRTYEQYF,TGCGCCAGCAGCTCGACTAGCGGGAGGACGTACGAGCAGTACTTC
TRBV24-1,TRBJ1-4,TRBD1,-,CATSDYGQEGNEKLFF,TGTGCCACCAGTGATTATGGACAGGAAGGTAATGAAAAACTGTTTTTT
TRBV3-1/TRBV3-2,TRBJ2-7,-,-,CASTRGGYEQYF,TGTGCCAGCACCCGAGGGGGCTACGAGCAGTACTTC
TRBV18,TRBJ1-4,-,-,CASSPPGALNVNEKLFF,TGTGCCAGCTCACCACCGGGAGCACTCAATGTTAATGAAAAACTGTTTTTT
TRBV5-1,TRBJ2-7,TRBD1,-,CASSRDSYEQYF,TGCGCCAGCAGCAGGGACAGCTACGAGCAGTACTTC
TRBV6-1,TRBJ1-5,TRBD1,-,CASSEYTGGHQPQHF,TGTGCCAGCAGTGAATACACAGGGGGCCATCAGCCCCAGCATTTT
TRBV24-1,TRBJ2-7,TRBD2,-,CATSAPGTSNYEQYF,TGTGCCACCAGTGCCCCCGGGACTAGTAACTACGAGCAGTACTTC
TRBV12-3/TRBV12-4,TRBJ2-5,-,-,CASSPQGRETQYF,TGTGCCAGCAGTCCACAGGGTAGGGAGACCCAGTACTTC
TRBV7-2,TRBJ1-4,-,once,CASSTGTYEKLFF,TGTGCCAGCAGCACTGGGACTTATGAAAAACTGTTTTTT
TRBV5-4,TRBJ2-7,TRBD2,-,CASSSGLAYEQYF,TGTGCCAGCAGCTCGGGACTAGCCTACGAGCAGTACTTC
TRBV27,TRBJ1-1,TRBD1,-,CASSPRRQGRTEAFF,TGTGCCAGCAGTCCCCGCAGACAGGGAAGGACTGAAGCTTTCTTT
TRBV19,TRBJ1-5,-,few,CASSIEGLGRGSSNQPQHF,TGTGCCAGTAGTATTGAAGGGTTAGGGAGGGGGTCCTCGAATCAGCCCCAGCATTTT
TRBV11-2,TRBJ2-5,TRBD2,-,CASSLVAGLRQETQYF,TGTGCCAGCAGCTTAGTAGCGGGCTTAAGGCAAGAGACCCAGTACTTC
TRBV5-5,TRBJ2-6,-,-,CASSSRVPRSGANVLTF,TGTGCCAGCAGCTCCCGGGTCCCGCGCTCTGGGGCCAACGTCCTGACTTTC
TRBV7-9,TRBJ2-7,TRBD1,-,CASSLRQGVFHEQYF,TGTGCCAGCAGCTTACGACAGGGGGTATTCCACGAGCAGTACTTC
TRBV2,TRBJ1-2,-,-,CASSAGMNYGYTF,TGTGCCAGCAGTGCCGGGATGAACTATGGCTACACCTTC
TRBV6-5,TRBJ2-2,-,few,CASTWAGANTGELFF,TGTGCCAGCACCTGGGCAGGGGCGAACACCGGGGAGCTGTTTTTT
TRBV4-1,TRBJ1-2,TRBD1,-,CASSQDLGRQGVYGYTF,TGCGCCAGCAGCCAAGATCTCGGACGACAGGGAGTTTATGGCTACACCTTC
TRBV28,TRBJ1-5,TRBD1,-,CASSLTDRGLGNQPQHF,TGTGCCAGCAGTTTAACGGACAGGGGGTTGGGGAATCAGCCCCAGCATTTT
TRBV6-5,TRBJ1-6,-,-,CASSYSRSYNSPLHF,TGTGCCAGCAGTTACTCCCGCTCCTATAATTCACCCCTCCACTTT
TRBV7-9,TRBJ1-2,TRBD1,-,CASSSGQGIGNYGYTF,TGTGCCAGCAGCTCGGGACAGGGAATTGGTAACTATGGCTACACCTTC
TRBV18,TRBJ2-1,-,-,CASSPGLSSYNEQFF,TGTGCCAGCTCACCAGGGCTAAGCTCCTACAATGAGCAGTTCTTC
TRBV12-3/TRBV12-4,TRBJ2-2,-,-,CASSFRDTGELFF,TGTGCCAGCAGTTTCAGGGACACCGGGGAGCTGTTTTTT
TRBV19,TRBJ2-4,TRBD2,-,CASSTPGGGGRPGNIQYF,TGTGCCAGTAGTACCCCGGGAGGGGGGGGCCGACCCGGGAACATTCAGTACTTC
TRBV5-1,TRBJ1-5,TRBD1,few,CASSLGTGKNQPQHF,TGCGCCAGCAGCTTGGGGACAGGGAAGAATCAGCCCCAGCATTTT
TRBV19,TRBJ1-6,TRBD1,-,CASMDRENSPLHF,TGTGCCAGTATGGACAGGGAGAATTCACCCCTCCACTTT
TRBV4-2,TRBJ2-7,-,-,CASSHEGYEQYF,TGTGCCAGCAGCCATGAGGGCTACGAGCAGTACTTC
TRBV28,TRBJ2-7,TRBD1,-,CASSLRGTGGLYEQYF,TGTGCCAGCAGTTTAAGGGGGACAGGGGGCTTGTACGAGCAGTACTTC
TRBV6-1,TRBJ1-4,-,few,CASSEIRGATNEKLFF,TGTGCCAGCAGTGAGATCAGGGGCGCAACTAATGAAAAACTGTTTTTT
TRBV15,TRBJ1-1,-,-,CATKPVLETEAFF,TGTGCCACCAAACCGGTTCTTGAAACTGAAGCTTTCTTT
TRBV28,TRBJ1-5,-,-,CASSPFQGRLVDQPQHF,TGTGCCAGCAGCCCCTTTCAGGGGCGTTTAGTGGATCAGCCCCAGCATTTT
TRBV24-1,TRBJ1-5,-,-,CATSDGRAPNQPQHF,TGTGCCACCAGTGATGGGAGGGCGCCCAATCAGCCCCAGCATTTT
TRBV5-4,TRBJ1-2,TRBD1,-,CASSRDRMGGLYGYTF,TGTGCCAGCAGCCGGGACAGGATGGGGGGCCTCTATGGCTACACCTTC
TRBV6-5,TRBJ2-1,TRBD1,-,CASSYDRGSYNEQFF,TGTGCCAGCAGTTACGACAGGGGTTCCTACAATGAGCAGTTCTTC
TRBV11-2,TRBJ2-3,TRBD1,-,CASSRRTGSTDTQYF,TGTGCCAGCAGCCGGAGGACAGGGAGCACAGATACGCAGTATTTT
TRBV18,TRBJ1-5,TRBD1,-,CASSHTGTGGNQPQHF,TGTGCCAGCTCACATACCGGGACAGGGGGCAATCAGCCCCAGCATTTT
TRBV6-5,TRBJ2-1,TRBD2,-,CASSYALADNEQFF,TGTGCCAGCAGTTACGCCCTAGCGGACAATGAGCAGTTCTTC
TRBV6-5,TRBJ2-7,TRBD1,-,CASSRIGTGVYEQYF,TGTGCCAGCAGCCGAATCGGGACAGGGGTCTACGAGCAGTACTTC